A single sample gave rise to the 21 T cell receptor beta chains below, sequenced in a study of blood T cell repertoires in COVID-19. Clones were sequenced by immunoSEQ multiplex PCR, and TCRdb holds only the in-frame ones, with some missing. The sample yields under 75,000 clones, approximately 77% seen once. Material for sequencing was peripheral blood. These receptors all come from a woman between 65 and 79 years old with COVID-19, enrolled during active disease.

The chain has TRBV7-3 and TRBJ2-2; D is possibly TRBD2 (5 bases). Germline V gives CDR1 SGHTA, CDR2 FQGTGA. The V gene lost 2 bases and the J gene lost 4 bases, with 11 bases spanning the gap. The CDR3 is made up of 15 amino acids. This chain's CDR3 is CASSLGLAGTGELFF. The CDR3, as DNA: TGTGCCAGCAGCTTAGGGCTAGCTGGCACCGGGGAGCTGTTTTTT.

This rearrangement joins TRBV19 to TRBJ2-2, with TRBD1 as a possible D gene (5 bases). Germline-derived CDR1 and CDR2 are LNHDA and SQIVND (reference sequence). V was pared by 8 bases and J by 1 base, with 11 bases between. The CDR3 has 14 amino acids. The CDR3 DNA reads TGTGCCAGTGGGTGGCAGGGGAACACCGGGGAGCTGTTTTTT. Protein: CASGWQGNTGELFF. Using reference TRBV19 and TRBJ2-2 for the parts outside the CDR3, the full variable domain is DGGITQSPKYLFRKEGQNVTLSCEQNLNHDAMYWYRQDPGQGLRLIYYSQIVNDFQKGDIAEGYSVSREKKESFPLTVTSAQKNPTAFYLCASGWQGNTGELFFGEGSRLTVL.

This chain joins TRBV11-2 and TRBJ2-1, with 10 positions matching TRBD1. The trim removed 1 base at V and 1 base at J, leaving 10 bases unmatched. Germline V CDR1 and CDR2: SGHAT, FQNNGV. The CDR3 runs 19 residues. Here the CDR3 DNA reads TGTGCCAGCAGCTTAGGCCGTCTGACAGGGGGCATTTCCTACAATGAGCAGTTCTTC. Protein: CASSLGRLTGGISYNEQFF.

The chain couples TRBV5-5 to TRBJ2-5; 7 bases fit TRBD2. Looked up from germline, CDR1 is SGHKS and CDR2 is YYEKEE (reference sequence). J lost 5 bases, V lost 6 bases, and 16 bases had no gene match. The CDR3 covers 16 residues. In nucleotides, the CDR3 is TGTGCCAGCACCCCAGGGCGGGAGTCGTGGAGGGAGACCCAGTACTTC. Amino acid sequence: CASTPGRESWRETQYF.

The V call is TRBV3-1 (or the pseudogene TRBV3-2), the J call TRBJ2-4; D possibly corresponds to TRBD1 (6 bases). CDR3 length: 14 amino acids. The germline CDR1 and CDR2 sequences are LGHDT and YNNKEL (reference sequence). Trimming cost V 0 bases and J 6 bases, with 9 bases left between them. The CDR3 nucleotides read TGTGCCAGCAGCCAAGAGCCGGACAGAAACATTCAGTACTTC. Its protein product is CASSQEPDRNIQYF.

V is TRBV7-2 and J is TRBJ1-3; 9 bases are a match to TRBD1. The CDR3 contains 14 residues. V shed 7 bases and J 4 bases; nucleotides not matched to a gene: 5. The germline gives CDR1 SGHTA, CDR2 FQGNSA. DNA for the CDR3: TGTGCCAGCAAGACAGGGGGGTCCGGAAACACCATATATTTT. As protein: CASKTGGSGNTIYF.

The gene calls are TRBV10-1 and TRBJ1-2; 8 bases are shared with TRBD1. Germline CDR1 reads WNHNN; CDR2 reads SYGVQD (reference sequence). V shed 6 bases and J 3 bases; nucleotides not matched to a gene: 12. The CDR3 has 16 amino acids. For the CDR3, the DNA is TGCGCCAGCAGAAGATTGGGACAGGTTAGTGACTATGGCTACACCTTC. Its translation is CASRRLGQVSDYGYTF.

The genes are TRBV6-5 and TRBJ2-3, with D possibly TRBD2 on 8 matching bases. CDR1 is MNHEY, CDR2 SVGAGI, per germline. The V and J ends lost 3 bases and 4 bases respectively, with 14 bases between them. The CDR3 is made up of 15 amino acids. The CDR3 DNA follows: TGTGCCAGCAGTTATGGGACAGCGGGAGCAGATACGCAGTATTTT. The encoded protein is CASSYGTAGADTQYF.

The chain uses TRBV28 and TRBJ2-7; the D gene is possibly TRBD1 (6 bases). Looked up from germline, CDR1 is MDHEN and CDR2 is SYDVKM. Trimming removed 11 bases from V and 3 bases from J, with 20 bases in between. The CDR3 is 14 amino acids. The CDR3 nucleotides read TGTGCCCGCCGATCAGGGGTTAGGTGCTACGAGCAGTACTTC. It is translated as CARRSGVRCYEQYF.

The V gene is TRBV24-1, the J gene TRBJ2-2, with 9 bases matching TRBD1. The junction had 7 bases not matched to a gene; V was cut back by 3 bases and J by 0 bases. Germline CDR1 and CDR2: KGHDR and SFDVKD. The CDR3 contains 18 residues. CDR3 sequence (DNA): TGTGCCACCAGTGATCCCCCGGGACAGGGAACGAACACCGGGGAGCTGTTTTTT. It encodes CATSDPPGQGTNTGELFF.

This clone was found a few times. CDR3 DNA: TGTGCCAGCAGCTGGGGGGGAGTTAAAGGGACTGAAGCTTTCTTT. Residues: CASSWGGVKGTEAFF. The V and J genes are TRBV11-3 and TRBJ1-1, with D maybe TRBD1 (5 bases). Germline loops: CDR1 SGHNT, CDR2 YENEEA. Between the trimmed V and J ends, which lost 4 bases and 5 bases, there was a span of 17 bases. CDR3 size: 15 residues.

The chain combines TRBV7-2 with TRBJ2-3; 9 nucleotides align to TRBD1. This CDR3 has 16 amino acids. Germline loops: CDR1 SGHTA, CDR2 FQGNSA. Unmatched junction bases numbered 8, after V lost 3 bases and J lost 4 bases. DNA for the CDR3: TGTGCCAGCAGCTTGGCCGGGACAGGGTATGCAGATACGCAGTATTTT. This gives the protein CASSLAGTGYADTQYF.

The rearrangement joins TRBV6-2 or TRBV6-3 to TRBJ2-3; D is uncertain. Looked up from germline, CDR1 is MNHEY and CDR2 is SVGEGT. Trimming shortened V by 0 bases and J by 4 bases, and 8 bases separated the two germline ends. The CDR3 consists of 14 residues. CDR3 bases: TGTGCCAGCAGTTACTCTGGTCAGTCAGATACGCAGTATTTT. Amino acid sequence: CASSYSGQSDTQYF.

The chain is built from TRBV5-1 and TRBJ1-3; D ambiguous. Looked up from germline, CDR1 is SGHRS and CDR2 is YFSETQ. Trimming shortened V by 1 base and J by 0 bases, and 11 bases separated the two germline ends. This CDR3 region has 16 residues. The CDR3 is CASSLNQASSGNTIYF. The CDR3 nucleotides read TGCGCCAGCAGCTTGAACCAGGCCTCCTCTGGAAACACCATATATTTT.

V usage is TRBV6-6 and J usage is TRBJ1-2; possible D gene TRBD1, 6 bases. CDR1 MNHNY and CDR2 SVGAGI come from the germline V gene (reference sequence). V was trimmed by 8 bases and J by 8 bases, leaving 18 bases between them. The CDR3 contains 13 residues. The CDR3 is CASSLPAGEGYTF. The CDR3 DNA follows: TGTGCCAGCTCCCTCCCCGCAGGGGAAGGCTACACCTTC.

This chain uses TRBV5-1 with TRBJ1-2; 9 positions agree with TRBD1. The CDR3 consists of 14 residues. After removal of 3 bases from V and 7 bases from J, the junction contained 7 bases not matched to a gene. Germline values: CDR1 SGHRS, CDR2 YFSETQ. CDR3 nucleotide sequence: TGCGCCAGCAGCTCCACCGGGACAGGGTCTGGCTACACCTTC. As protein: CASSSTGTGSGYTF.

CDR3 nucleotide sequence: TGTGCCAGCAGCTTAAGCCTAGCGGACCACAATGAGCAGTTCTTC. Translated, it gives CASSLSLADHNEQFF. The gene calls are TRBV7-3 and TRBJ2-1; 7 bases align to TRBD2. V dropped 1 base and J dropped 5; count of bases not matched to a gene: 5. This CDR3 is built from 15 residues. The germline CDR1 and CDR2 sequences are SGHTA and FQGTGA.

In its sample, this clone was seen a few times. The rearrangement links TRBV6-1 to TRBJ2-4, with TRBD2 matching over 15 bases. Germline trimming cut 3 bases from V and 0 bases from J; bases unmatched to any gene: 6. Germline CDR1 and CDR2: MNHNS and SASEGT. The CDR3 runs to 19 residues. The CDR3, as DNA: TGTGCCAGCAGTGATGCCGGGACTAGCGGGGGGATAGCCAAAAACATTCAGTACTTC. The encoded protein is CASSDAGTSGGIAKNIQYF.

This clone turned up a few times. J is TRBJ1-4 and V is TRBV6-4; tentatively, D is TRBD1 (5 bases). The germline gives CDR1 MRHNA, CDR2 SNTAGT. With 4 bases removed from V and 2 bases from J, the gap between germline ends came to 14 bases. The CDR3 has 16 residues. The CDR3 nucleotides read TGTGCCAGCAGTGCCTCAAGGGGTGGGACTAATGAAAAACTGTTTTTT. Its protein is CASSASRGGTNEKLFF.

The rearrangement joins TRBV11-2 to TRBJ1-3; no definite D call. V was clipped by 1 base and J by 0 bases, with 10 bases between them. Per germline, CDR1 SGHAT and CDR2 FQNNGV. This CDR3 is 16 amino acids long. The CDR3 sequence is CASSLVPGISGNTIYF. The CDR3 DNA reads TGTGCCAGCAGCTTAGTACCGGGGATCTCTGGAAACACCATATATTTT. Full variable domain (missing parts from reference TRBV11-2 and TRBJ1-3): EAGVAQSPRYKIIEKRQSVAFWCNPISGHATLYWYQQILGQGPKLLIQFQNNGVVDDSQLPKDRFSAERLKGVDSTLKIQPAKLEDSAVYLCASSLVPGISGNTIYFGEGSWLTVV.

This clone was counted between two and nine times. As DNA, the CDR3 is TGTGCCAGCAGCTTGGACACGGCCTACGAGCAGTACTTC. Translation gives CASSLDTAYEQYF. This chain joins TRBV7-8 and TRBJ2-7; D possibly corresponds to TRBD1 (5 bases). V was clipped by 3 bases and J by 2 bases, with 8 bases between them. The CDR3 sequence is 13 residues long. Germline-derived CDR1 and CDR2 are SGHVS and FQNEAQ.